This T cell receptor (beta chain) stems from a study of blood T cell repertoires in COVID-19. The V end lost 6 bases, the J end lost 0 bases, and 12 bases lay between the germline ends. The CDR3 sequence is 14 residues long. In germline, CDR1 is KGHSH, CDR2 LQKENI. Repertoires were generated with immunoSEQ multiplex PCR, while TCRdb's copy carries only in-frame clones and drops some. This sample has about 240,000 clones, with approximately 80% found just once. The chain carries TRBV18 and TRBJ2-7; a weak D match, TRBD2 (6 bases). The clonotype originates from a woman older than 75 with acute or convalescent COVID-19. Sequencing was performed on peripheral blood. CDR3 sequence: CASSSGLNSYEQYF. The CDR3 nucleotides read TGTGCCAGCTCCTCGGGACTGAACTCCTACGAGCAGTACTTC.